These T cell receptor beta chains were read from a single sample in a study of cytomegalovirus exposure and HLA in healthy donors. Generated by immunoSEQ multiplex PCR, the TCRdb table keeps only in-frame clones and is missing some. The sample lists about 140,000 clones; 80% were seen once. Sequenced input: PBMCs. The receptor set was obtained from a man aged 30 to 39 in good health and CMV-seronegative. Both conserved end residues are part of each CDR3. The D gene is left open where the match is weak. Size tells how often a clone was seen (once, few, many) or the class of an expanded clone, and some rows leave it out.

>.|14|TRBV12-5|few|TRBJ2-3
TGTGCTAGTGGTTTGGGGGAGGCTAGCAGTACGCAGTATTTT
CASGLGEASSTQYF
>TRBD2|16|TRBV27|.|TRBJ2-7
TGTGCCAGCAGTCAACTGGGTTGGCTAGCGGGAGTCCGTCTTGAGTTC
CASSQLGWLAGVRLEF
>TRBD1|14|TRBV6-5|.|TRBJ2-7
TGTGCCAGCAGTCCCCGGGACAGGGTAGGCGAGCAGTACTTC
CASSPRDRVGEQYF
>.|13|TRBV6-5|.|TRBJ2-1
TGTGCCAGCAGTTCGGGGTTTTACAATGAGCAGTTCTTC
CASSSGFYNEQFF
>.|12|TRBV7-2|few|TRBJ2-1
TGTGCCAGCAGCCCATCCTACAATGAGCAGTTCTTC
CASSPSYNEQFF
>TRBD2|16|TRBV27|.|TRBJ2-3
TGTGCCAGCAGTTTACCTGGGACTAGCGGGAGAGATACGCAGTATTTT
CASSLPGTSGRDTQYF
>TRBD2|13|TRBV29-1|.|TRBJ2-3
TGCAGCGTTGGGGAGGGATTCACAGATACGCAGTATTTT
CSVGEGFTDTQYF
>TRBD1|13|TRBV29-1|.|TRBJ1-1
TGCAACGTCTCCTCACAGGGGGTAACTGAAGCTTTCTTT
CNVSSQGVTEAFF
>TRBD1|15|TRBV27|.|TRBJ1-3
TGTGCCAGCAGTTCCCTCGGGACAGACGGAAACACCATATATTTT
CASSSLGTDGNTIYF
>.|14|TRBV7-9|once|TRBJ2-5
TGTGCCAGCAGCTTCCTACTAGACCAAGAGACCCAGTACTTC
CASSFLLDQETQYF
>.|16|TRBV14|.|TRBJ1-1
TGTGCCAGCAGCCAAGTCCGATCCGGCGGGAACACTGAAGCTTTCTTT
CASSQVRSGGNTEAFF
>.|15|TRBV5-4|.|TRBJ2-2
TGTGCCAGCAGCTCCCCTACGGGAAGTGCCGGGGAGCTGTTTTTT
CASSSPTGSAGELFF
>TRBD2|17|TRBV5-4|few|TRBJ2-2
TGTGCCAGCAGCTCTGGAGGGCTAGCGGGAGTTGGCGGGGAGCTGTTTTTT
CASSSGGLAGVGGELFF
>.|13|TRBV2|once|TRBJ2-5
TGTGCCAGCAGTGGACACCTCCAAGAGACCCAGTACTTC
CASSGHLQETQYF
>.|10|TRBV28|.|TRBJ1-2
TGTGCCAGCGAGAACAGGGGCTACACCTTC
CASENRGYTF
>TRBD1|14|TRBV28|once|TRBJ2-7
TGTGCCAGCAGTTCTCCAGGGACAGGGTACGAGCAGTACTTC
CASSSPGTGYEQYF
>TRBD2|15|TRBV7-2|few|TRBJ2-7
TGTGCCAGCAGCTTATATCCTAGCGGGGGCTACGAGCAGTACTTC
CASSLYPSGGYEQYF
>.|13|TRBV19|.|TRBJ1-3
TGTGCCAGTACTACGCCGTCTGGAAACACCATATATTTT
CASTTPSGNTIYF
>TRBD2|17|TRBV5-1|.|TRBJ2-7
TGCGCCAGCAGCCTTGTTGCGAGCGGGAGGGCCAACTACGAGCAGTACTTC
CASSLVASGRANYEQYF
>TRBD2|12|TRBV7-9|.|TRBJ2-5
TGTGCCAGCAGTCCCGAGCGCGGGAGAAAGTACTTC
CASSPERGRKYF
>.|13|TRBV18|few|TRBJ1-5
TGTGCCAGCTCCCCGGGAGGGGATCAGCCCCAGCATTTT
CASSPGGDQPQHF
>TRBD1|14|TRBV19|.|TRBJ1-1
TGTGCCAGCCGGACAGGGGGATGGAACACTGAAGCTTTCTTT
CASRTGGWNTEAFF
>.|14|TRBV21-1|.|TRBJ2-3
TGTGCCACCGAAAACCCTACAGGCACAGATACGCAGTATTTT
CATENPTGTDTQYF
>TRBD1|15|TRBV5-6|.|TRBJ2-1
TGTGCCAGCAGCTGGGGGACAGGGAAAAACAATGAGCAGTTCTTC
CASSWGTGKNNEQFF
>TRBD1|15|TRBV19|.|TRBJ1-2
TGTGCCAGTAGTATTGACAGGGGGCGAACATTTGGCTACACCTTC
CASSIDRGRTFGYTF
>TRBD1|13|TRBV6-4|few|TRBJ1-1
TGTGCCAGCAGGCGGACAGGCAACACTGAAGCTTTCTTT
CASRRTGNTEAFF
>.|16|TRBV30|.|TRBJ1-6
TGTGCCTGGACGCGGCAATCCGTACCCTATAATTCACCCCTCCACTTT
CAWTRQSVPYNSPLHF
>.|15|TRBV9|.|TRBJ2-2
TGTGCCAGCAGCGTAGCGGCGGGTTCGACCGGGGAGCTGTTTTTT
CASSVAAGSTGELFF